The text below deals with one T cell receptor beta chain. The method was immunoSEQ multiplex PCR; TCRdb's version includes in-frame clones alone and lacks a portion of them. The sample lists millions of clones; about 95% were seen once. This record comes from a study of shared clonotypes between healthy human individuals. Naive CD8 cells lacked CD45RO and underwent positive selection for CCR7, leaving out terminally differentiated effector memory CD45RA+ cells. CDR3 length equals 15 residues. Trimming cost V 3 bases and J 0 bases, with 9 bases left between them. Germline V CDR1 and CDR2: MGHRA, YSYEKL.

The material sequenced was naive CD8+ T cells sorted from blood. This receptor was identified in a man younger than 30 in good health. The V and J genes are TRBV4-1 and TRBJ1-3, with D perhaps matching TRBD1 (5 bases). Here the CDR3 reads CASSQTANSGNTIYF. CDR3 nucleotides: TGCGCCAGCAGCCAGACAGCGAACTCTGGAAACACCATATATTTT.